This TCR beta chain was identified during a study of T-cell reconstitution after alpha-beta-depleted transplantation in children. Whole-study findings and limits: T-cell counts and diversity at one year following transplant were attributed mainly to newly produced T cells.

A library of TCRbeta sequences, prepared with unique molecular identifiers, was generated. TCRdb itself ran the PCR reads through MiXCR, one entry per CDR3 protein. The data contain hundreds of thousands of distinct CDR3 sequences, 13% of them singletons. Trimming removed 4 bases from V and 2 bases from J, with 9 bases in between. This CDR3 has 13 residues. In germline, CDR1 is LNHDA, CDR2 SQIVND (reference sequence). Regarding this clonotype: Its antigen is currently unknown.

The rearrangement joins TRBV19 to TRBJ2-7; no clear D gene. The sequences come from PBMCs, mostly from graft donor cells, collected 360 days after TCRalphabeta/CD19-depleted stem cell transplant. The source of this sequence is a male patient aged 10-17 years who had a stem cell transplant for acute myeloid leukemia, so the T cells may come from the graft donor. CDR3 nucleotides: TGTGCCAGTAGTACGGGTCTACCCTACGAGCAGTACTTC. It yields the protein CASSTGLPYEQYF.